The rows below give T cell receptor beta chains drawn from one sample of a study of cytomegalovirus exposure and HLA in healthy donors. Method: immunoSEQ multiplex PCR; TCRdb's copy keeps in-frame clones and lacks some. The profile shows approximately 300,000 clones, around 86% of them singletons. The sequenced sample consisted of PBMCs. These receptors all come from a woman aged 18-35 years in good health and CMV-seronegative. Both conserved end residues are part of each CDR3. The D gene is left open where the match is weak. Only part of the rows carry a size: once, few, many, or a class if the clone is expanded.

j_call,clone_size,v_call,d_call,cdr3_aa,cdr3_nt
TRBJ2-5,.,TRBV30,TRBD2,CAWSVRTSGNQETQYF,TGTGCCTGGAGTGTACGGACTAGCGGGAACCAAGAGACCCAGTACTTC
TRBJ2-1,.,TRBV25-1,TRBD2,CASSASSGGSSYNEQFF,TGTGCCAGCAGTGCGAGTAGCGGGGGTAGCTCCTACAATGAGCAGTTCTTC
TRBJ2-3,.,TRBV9,TRBD2,CASSVIPTRTSGVTDTQYF,TGTGCCAGCAGCGTTATACCGACCAGGACTAGCGGTGTCACAGATACGCAGTATTTT
TRBJ1-2,.,TRBV6-1,.,CASSEVYFSYGYTF,TGTGCCAGCAGTGAAGTGTATTTTAGCTATGGCTACACCTTC
TRBJ2-7,.,TRBV6-5,TRBD2,CASRRTSGSYEQYF,TGTGCCAGCAGGCGGACTAGCGGGAGCTACGAGCAGTACTTC
TRBJ2-1,.,TRBV25-1,TRBD2,CASSDVGLAGDNEQFF,TGTGCCAGCAGTGATGTCGGTTTAGCGGGAGACAATGAGCAGTTCTTC
TRBJ2-1,.,TRBV15,TRBD2,CATSNGLAGGSPNEQFF,TGTGCCACCAGCAACGGACTAGCGGGAGGGTCCCCCAATGAGCAGTTCTTC
TRBJ1-5,once,TRBV27,TRBD1,CASSLYGTGVQPQHF,TGTGCCAGCAGTTTATATGGGACAGGGGTACAGCCCCAGCATTTT
TRBJ2-3,.,TRBV15,.,CATSSPTSRGATTDTQYF,TGTGCCACCAGCAGTCCCACCTCCCGGGGGGCTACCACAGATACGCAGTATTTT
TRBJ1-2,.,TRBV18,TRBD1,CASSPGQDYGYTF,TGTGCCAGCTCGCCGGGACAGGACTATGGCTACACCTTC
TRBJ1-1,few,TRBV30,TRBD1,CAWRVDRPNTEAFF,TGTGCCTGGAGGGTGGACAGGCCGAACACTGAAGCTTTCTTT
TRBJ1-5,.,TRBV7-2,.,CASSLVGGSNQPQHF,TGTGCCAGCAGCTTAGTGGGAGGGAGCAATCAGCCCCAGCATTTT
TRBJ2-4,.,TRBV7-3,.,CASSSTPGLKNIQYF,TGTGCCAGCAGCTCAACTCCGGGACTCAAAAACATTCAGTACTTC
TRBJ1-4,once,TRBV15,.,CATSRDRTAGEKLFF,TGTGCCACCAGCAGAGATCGGACAGCCGGTGAAAAACTGTTTTTT
TRBJ2-1,.,TRBV6-4,.,CASSQMGGSYNEQFF,TGTGCCAGCAGCCAAATGGGGGGCTCCTACAATGAGCAGTTCTTC
TRBJ2-7,.,TRBV14,TRBD2,CASSHQRSSGRNYEQYF,TGTGCCAGCAGCCACCAAAGATCTAGCGGGAGGAACTACGAGCAGTACTTC
TRBJ2-7,.,TRBV7-3,.,CASSDTSSYEQYF,TGTGCCAGCAGCGACACGAGCTCCTACGAGCAGTACTTC